This T cell receptor (beta chain) was recovered during a study of T cell repertoires in cytomegalovirus infection. Study-wide context: A matching HLA type, together with CMV infection, was signaled by public TCR beta signatures. The study, taken as a whole, reports: Cumulative public TCR beta family frequency identified carriers of CMV plus the relevant HLA. HLA-C-restricted CMV-specific TCR beta clonotypes were dominant in the ex vivo response.

Germline assignment: CDR1 SGHDN and CDR2 FVKESK. Trimming removed 0 bases at V and 7 bases at J, with 10 bases between. The CDR3 is 15 amino acids. TCRdb re-analysed the reads in MiXCR, keeping a single row per CDR3 protein. The profile shows under 850,000 distinct CDR3 sequences, 35% to 45% of them singletons. Note on this clonotype: Its cognate antigen is unknown.

The sample consisted of PBMCs. The J gene is TRBJ1-6, the V gene TRBV14, with D hard to call. This receptor was identified in a human donor in good health (CMV status not recorded). Some clones in this sample may be carry-over from other donors' samples. As DNA, the CDR3 is TGTGCCAGCAGCCAAGATAGGCAGCGGAATTCACCCCTCCACTTT. Protein: CASSQDRQRNSPLHF.